One T cell receptor beta chain is described in this entry. The antigen is unknown. The entry originates in a study of T cell clonotyping in hematopoietic cell transplantation. General observations from the study: After transplant, recipient diversity fell while pathologically expanded clonotypes grew through day 180. Without cell sorting, CD4 versus CD8 contributions remain unresolved. Few recipient clonotypes overlapped donors; over 97% were de novo at given depth.

Per germline, CDR1 SGHRS and CDR2 YFSETQ. V lost 0 bases to trimming and J lost 7 bases, with 13 bases between them. The CDR3 is made up of 14 amino acids. Sequencing was performed with immunoSEQ multiplex PCR; in TCRdb, only in-frame clones are kept and a portion is missing. The data contain about 15,000 clones, around 62% of them singletons. The chain joins TRBV5-1 to TRBJ1-2, with D unclear. This clonotype was obtained from a human donor who either received an allogeneic hematopoietic cell transplant for a myeloid malignancy or was a related donor (not recorded which). Some clones in this sample may be carry-over from other donors' samples. Material for sequencing was PBMCs. CDR3 residues: CASSLGIEAGGYTF. DNA for the CDR3: TGCGCCAGCAGCTTGGGGATCGAAGCGGGTGGCTACACCTTC.